This T cell receptor beta chain was sequenced during a study of shared clonotypes between healthy human individuals (dated by TCRdb to 2018 to 2021). Regarding the complete study: The cohort comprised two women and a few men aged 18 to 49 years. For each donor, three plates each were used for CD4 naive and CD4 memory, two plates were used for CD8 naive, and one plate was used for CD8 memory. To estimate repertoire size and how much clonotype sharing occurs between individuals, the study deeply sequenced the blood TCR repertoires of about five healthy adults. Different laboratories and diverse techniques were used to prepare libraries and sequence TCR repertoires, to increase sequencing depth and limit assay-specific biases. Leukapheresis yielded between about 0.8 and 9.5 billion PBMCs per donor.

CDR1 and CDR2 are drawn from the germline V gene (reference sequence): LNHDA, SQIVND. Counted from cysteine to phenylalanine, this CDR3 has 13 amino acids. This entry keeps only the CDR3 DNA: 39 bases, framed from base 1. V lost 1 base and J lost 11 bases; the stretch between them is 14 bases long. Using the deep immunoSEQ assay, TCR CDR3 regions were amplified from genomic DNA by multiplex PCR. Extracted genomic DNA from each cell subset was spread evenly across all wells of several immunoSEQ 96-well plates, with each plate serving as a replicate. For sorted subsets, roughly 200 ng of genomic DNA, equivalent to 30,000 or so T cell genomes, went into each replicate PCR. The purified libraries were quantified using a Qubit 3.0 fluorometer, sized with a Bioanalyzer 2100, and then quantified again using the KAPA Library Quantification kit. Each immunoSEQ 96-well plate was sequenced on its own single-read 150-cycle Illumina NextSeq 550 flow cell. In the original analysis: Because the immunoSEQ output included only junctional sequences and no quality scores, the filtering could not be the same as the filtering used for full-length reads. Sequences were annotated with PyIR, a Python wrapper for IgBLAST v1.9, using IMGT germline references to assign V/J genes and CDR3. Reads with weak V/J assignments (E-value above 1e-6), missing CDR3, stop codons, out-of-frame junctions, or ambiguous translated residues were removed. V3J clonotypes were defined as sequences sharing an identical inferred V gene, J gene, and CDR3 amino acid sequence. Percentage overlap between repertoires was computed as shared unique clonotypes divided by the size of the smaller repertoire. Repertoire richness was assessed with RTK rarefaction, the Chao1 estimator, and Recon v2.1 estimates of unobserved clonotypes. Generation probabilities for all TCRbeta clonotypes obtained by the gDNA method from several donors were computed using OLGA. As stored in TCRdb, this immuneACCESS dataset retains in-frame rearrangements with V and J assigned. A fraction of the clones does not appear; measured against another copy, unresolved V genes explain less than half of the discrepancy, and the remainder lacks a known reason. V and J calls and clone size are copied from that table; D and trimming were computed from the DNA. The sample table shows 2 million to 2.5 million clones, and 93% are seen once. The top ten constitute under 0.45% of the sample.

As regards this clone: What this receptor recognizes is not known. Base qualities are not recorded, but no much larger clone differs from it by a single base.

General study outcomes and caveats: Because the study included a small number of donors, the genetic and exposure-history diversity represented was limited. Rarefaction of sorted-subset datasets indicated incomplete sequencing despite the large sequencing depth. Sampling was restricted to blood, and TCR repertoires in tissue are likely to differ from TCR repertoires in blood. Larger estimated clonotype richness was generally found for naive subsets than for memory subsets. Across a few donors, approximately 5% of naive CD4, 3% to 3.5% of naive CD8, around 2.5% of memory CD4, and over 0.35% of memory CD8 clonotypes were shared. Compared with non-shared clonotypes, clonotypes shared by all four sorted-subset donors had higher generation probabilities. Pairwise subsampling indicated that sequencing depth was expected to affect the degree of clonotype sharing among donors.

The donors were healthy, HIV-negative adults who had no recently reported acute infections or vaccinations. All donors were Caucasian adults living in Nashville, Tennessee, USA. CD4+ T cells were enriched by magnetic negative selection; naive cells were then positively selected on CD45RA, and the negative fraction formed the memory subset. After blood collection by leukapheresis, PBMCs were isolated using Ficoll-Histopaque density gradient centrifugation and then cryopreserved in the vapor phase of liquid nitrogen. Analytical flow cytometry was used to check the purity and quantity of each magnetically sorted T cell population. From each sorted fraction, genomic DNA was isolated and quantified by UV absorbance on a Nanodrop 2000c.

Sequences were obtained from naive CD4+ T cells from PBMCs. Interpreted using the paper, the cell subset or site label stands for: CD45RA+ positively selected. The rearrangement combines TRBV19 with TRBJ1-1; the D gene lacks a confident call. The receptor was derived from a man between 18 and 29 years old in good health. Some clones in this sample may be carry-over from other donors' samples. The CDR3 protein: CASSIGVKARAFF. The nucleotide sequence is TGTGCCAGTAGTATAGGGGTTAAGGCCCGGGCTTTCTTT.